Presented here are 27 T cell receptor beta chains from one specimen sequenced in a study of shared clonotypes between healthy human individuals (dated by TCRdb to about 2020). Receptor amplification or capture employed the immunoSEQ multiplex PCR assay. Sourced from immuneACCESS, this table was stored by TCRdb with only in-frame sequences that have V and J called. A share of the clones is absent; for the studies checked, an unresolved V gene accounts for under half, and the remainder has no known explanation. A total of some 580,000 clones appear in this sample, roughly 97% of them only once. Around 0.057% of the sample lies in the top ten. Sequencing was performed on naive CD4+ T cells sorted from blood. According to the study, the label for this sample's cell subset or site signals: CD45RA+ positively selected. The receptor source for this set is a woman aged 25 to 39 in good health.

This chain links TRBV6-6 with TRBJ1-4; TRBD1 matches at 7 bases. Losses at the gene ends were 2 bases for V and 8 bases for J; bases not matched to a gene: 8. This CDR3 has 15 amino acids. CDR1 is MNHNY, CDR2 SVGAGI, per germline (reference sequence). CDR3 DNA sequence: TGTGCCAGCAGTTACACAACAGGGGATAGGGAAAAACTGTTTTTT. This translates into CASSYTTGDREKLFF.

This chain joins TRBV19 and TRBJ2-4; either TRBD1 or TRBD2 may supply D (5 bases each). This CDR3 is built from 13 residues. Germline CDR1 and CDR2: LNHDA and SQIVND (reference sequence). Trimming cost V 7 bases and J 9 bases, with 16 bases left between them. This CDR3 reads CASNLYEGSIQYF. The CDR3 nucleotides are TGTGCCAGTAATCTTTATGAGGGGAGCATTCAGTACTTC.

The chain has TRBV11-3 and TRBJ2-5; 7 bases match TRBD2. V lost 1 base and J lost 3; bases outside the gene matches: 2. The CDR3 covers 14 residues. Per germline, CDR1 SGHNT and CDR2 YENEEA. The CDR3 here is CASSLGRGEETQYF. CDR3 DNA sequence: TGTGCCAGCAGCTTAGGCCGGGGGGAAGAGACCCAGTACTTC. The whole variable domain, filled in from reference TRBV11-3 and TRBJ2-5, reads EAGVVQSPRYKIIEKKQPVAFWCNPISGHNTLYWYLQNLGQGPELLIRYENEEAVDDSQLPKDRFSAERLKGVDSTLKIQPAELGDSAVYLCASSLGRGEETQYFGPGTRLLVL.

The V and J genes are TRBV9 and TRBJ2-7; D is perhaps TRBD2 (5 bases). V was pared by 2 bases and J by 3 bases, with 15 bases between. CDR1 is SGDLS and CDR2 is YYNGEE in the germline V gene. The CDR3 covers 15 residues. CDR3 bases: TGTGCCAGCAGCGTGGGAGTGGGTCGGTACTACGAGCAGTACTTC. Encoded protein: CASSVGVGRYYEQYF.

DNA for the CDR3: TGTGCCATCAGCCGCGAAGGGGCGGGGGAGCAGTACTTC. Protein sequence: CAISREGAGEQYF. This chain joins TRBV10-3 and TRBJ2-7; tentatively, D is TRBD2 (6 bases). The V gene's germline CDR1 is ENHRY and CDR2 SYGVKD. CDR3 length equals 13 residues. V lost 6 bases and J 7 bases, leaving 16 bases between the germline ends.

V gene TRBV7-9 combines with J gene TRBJ2-5; D unclear. The assigned J gene may be wrong: the sequence end matches TRBJ2-7 better. Germline V gene lookup returns CDR1 SEHNR and CDR2 FQNEAQ (reference sequence). CDR3 size: 12 residues. CDR3 bases: TGTGCCAGCAGTCAAAAATACTACGAGCAGTACTTC. Translated: CASSQKYYEQYF.

The genes are TRBV5-1 and TRBJ2-5; D might be TRBD1 (6 bases). Trimming stripped 6 bases from V and 1 base from J, with 10 bases between. CDR3 size: 13 residues. Germline values: CDR1 SGHRS, CDR2 YFSETQ. CDR3 protein: CASTRDTQETQYF. The DNA for the CDR3 is TGCGCCAGCACCAGGGACACCCAAGAGACCCAGTACTTC.

The rearrangement joins TRBV19 to TRBJ2-1; TRBD2 aligns across 11 bases. Looked up from germline, CDR1 is LNHDA and CDR2 is SQIVND (reference sequence). CDR3 size: 16 residues. The junction had 4 bases not matched to a gene; V was cut back by 2 bases and J by 4 bases. The CDR3 coding sequence is TGTGCCAGTAGTATAACACTAGCGGGAGATTACAATGAGCAGTTCTTC. It translates to CASSITLAGDYNEQFF.

The chain joins TRBV4-1 to TRBJ1-2, with D uncertain. Trimming took 0 bases from V and 2 from J, leaving 13 bases between them. The CDR3 runs 16 residues. Germline V gene sequence: CDR1 MGHRA, CDR2 YSYEKL. The CDR3 protein is CASSQENPIRNYGYTF. The DNA for the CDR3 is TGCGCCAGCAGCCAAGAAAATCCCATCAGGAACTATGGCTACACCTTC.

The rearrangement joins TRBV7-7 to TRBJ2-7, with a weak D call TRBD2 (5 bases). Trimming stripped 5 bases from V and 4 bases from J, with 9 bases between. CDR3 length equals 12 residues. Germline lookup yields CDR1 SSHAT and CDR2 FNYEAQ (reference sequence). The chain's CDR3 is CASSRRVYEQYF. The CDR3 bases are TGTGCCAGCAGCAGGCGGGTTTACGAGCAGTACTTC.

The J gene is TRBJ2-5, the V gene TRBV28, with TRBD1 matching over 9 bases. With the DNA end fitting TRBJ2-7 better, the J assignment may be wrong. The CDR3 extends over 13 amino acids. Per the germline V gene, CDR1 is MDHEN and CDR2 is SYDVKM. CDR3 loop: CASLGTGTYEQYF. In DNA form, the CDR3 reads TGTGCCAGCCTGGGGACAGGGACCTACGAGCAGTACTTC.

The chain combines TRBV5-1 with TRBJ2-3, with D perhaps matching TRBD1 (5 bases). The germline CDR1 and CDR2 sequences are SGHRS and YFSETQ. The V and J ends lost 2 bases and 2 bases respectively, with 12 bases between them. The CDR3 loop spans 15 amino acids. CDR3 amino acids: CASSFAGYNTDTQYF. CDR3 coding DNA: TGCGCCAGCAGCTTTGCAGGGTATAACACAGATACGCAGTATTTT.

This sequence joins TRBV19 and TRBJ2-1; D remains ambiguous. Germline V gives CDR1 LNHDA, CDR2 SQIVND (reference sequence). The ends were cut back, 4 bases at V and 4 bases at J, with 11 bases in the middle. The CDR3 is 14 amino acids. The DNA of the CDR3 is TGTGCCAGTAGTAGGGCGGTGGAATACAATGAGCAGTTCTTC. This gives the protein CASSRAVEYNEQFF.

The CDR3 DNA is TGTGCCACTGCGGACAGAAACTTCGGGAAACTGTTTTTT. Translated, it gives CATADRNFGKLFF. The rearrangement joins TRBV19 to TRBJ1-4; D possibly corresponds to TRBD1 (6 bases). The CDR3 consists of 13 residues. V was trimmed by 10 bases and J by 11 bases, leaving 20 bases between them. CDR1 is LNHDA, CDR2 SQIVND, per germline (reference sequence).

The chain has TRBV11-2 and TRBJ2-7, with TRBD2 matching over 9 bases. Germline CDR1 and CDR2: SGHAT and FQNNGV. The V segment lost 4 bases and the J segment 3 bases; nucleotides outside the gene matches: 4. The CDR3 is 14 residues long. As DNA, the CDR3 is TGTGCCAGCAGCTCCTCTAGCGGGATCTACGAGCAGTACTTC. Amino acid sequence: CASSSSSGIYEQYF.

V gene TRBV18 combines with J gene TRBJ2-7, with D possibly being TRBD1 (6 bases). The germline V gene has CDR1 KGHSH and CDR2 LQKENI. V lost 5 bases and J 6 bases, leaving 17 bases between the germline ends. The CDR3 totals 14 residues. For the CDR3, the DNA is TGTGCCAGCTCAAAAACCCAGGGGTTCGGCGAGCAGTACTTC. As protein: CASSKTQGFGEQYF.

The chain employs TRBV28 and TRBJ1-1, with D possibly being TRBD1 (6 bases). Trimming removed 5 bases from V and 11 bases from J, with 21 bases in between. Germline CDR1 is MDHEN and CDR2 is SYDVKM. The CDR3 sequence is 14 residues long. CDR3 residues: CASSAGQLDELAFF. The CDR3 DNA sequence: TGTGCCAGCAGTGCAGGACAGTTGGATGAACTGGCTTTCTTT.

This clone was detected a few times. The gene calls are TRBV4-1 and TRBJ1-5, with D unclear. Germline CDR1 MGHRA, CDR2 YSYEKL. This CDR3 is built from 14 residues. V was trimmed by 3 bases and J by 0 bases, leaving 6 bases between them. The CDR3, as DNA: TGCGCCAGCAGCCAGGATGATAGCAATCAGCCCCAGCATTTT. It is translated as CASSQDDSNQPQHF.

The chain has TRBV28 and TRBJ1-4; D not resolved. Germline CDR1 is MDHEN and CDR2 is SYDVKM. V was shortened by 7 bases and J by 7 bases, with 10 bases between the two germline ends. This CDR3 has 12 amino acids. The CDR3 bases are TGTGCCAGCACCTACGGGATTGAAAAACTGTTTTTT. Translation: CASTYGIEKLFF. Using reference TRBV28 and TRBJ1-4 for the parts outside the CDR3, the full variable domain is DVKVTQSSRYLVKRTGEKVFLECVQDMDHENMFWYRQDPGLGLRLIYFSYDVKMKEKGDIPEGYSVSREKKERFSLILESASTNQTSMYLCASTYGIEKLFFGSGTQLSVL.

The V gene is TRBV20-1, the J gene TRBJ1-2; D uncertain. The V end lost 5 bases, the J end lost 12 bases, and 10 bases lay between the germline ends. CDR1 and CDR2 (germline): DFQATT, SNEGSKA (reference sequence). The CDR3 loop spans 9 amino acids. The chain's CDR3 is CSAQDQHTF. The CDR3 coding sequence is TGCAGTGCTCAGGACCAGCACACCTTC.

The rearrangement uses TRBV5-4 and TRBJ2-7, with 11 positions matching TRBD2. With V trimmed by 1 base and J by 2 bases, 5 bases remained unmatched. Germline V gene lookup returns CDR1 SGHNT and CDR2 YYREEE (reference sequence). The CDR3 totals 16 residues. The CDR3 sequence: CASSLSGLAEPYEQYF. CDR3 DNA sequence: TGTGCCAGCAGCTTGTCGGGACTAGCGGAACCCTACGAGCAGTACTTC.

This sequence joins TRBV27 and TRBJ2-1; 13 nucleotides agree with TRBD2. CDR3 length: 16 amino acids. The V gene's germline CDR1 is MNHEY and CDR2 SMNVEV (reference sequence). Trimming removed 6 bases from V and 13 bases from J; junction bases left unmatched: 15. The CDR3 region is CASSAGPGTSGIGQFF. The CDR3 coding sequence is TGTGCCAGCAGCGCCGGCCCCGGGACTAGCGGGATAGGTCAGTTCTTC.

The genes are TRBV2 and TRBJ1-5, with 10 nucleotides matching TRBD1. CDR1 is SNHLY, CDR2 FYNNEI, per germline. Germline trimming cut 7 bases from V and 0 bases from J; bases unmatched to any gene: 3. The length of the CDR3 is 15 residues. The CDR3 DNA sequence: TGTGCCAGCACGGGACAGGGGAATAGCAATCAGCCCCAGCATTTT. It encodes CASTGQGNSNQPQHF.

This chain uses TRBV7-3 with TRBJ2-5; possibly TRBD2 for D (6 bases). Germline CDR1 is SGHTA and CDR2 is FQGTGA. The CDR3 sequence is 14 residues long. Trimming pared 3 bases from V and 2 bases from J, leaving 10 bases between. The CDR3 region is CASSLGGTQETQYF. The CDR3 DNA is TGTGCCAGCAGCTTGGGCGGGACTCAAGAGACCCAGTACTTC.

This rearrangement joins TRBV28 to TRBJ1-4; possibly TRBD1 for D (6 bases). V lost 6 bases and J 7 bases, leaving 18 bases between the germline ends. The CDR3 sequence is 15 residues long. Germline assignment: CDR1 MDHEN and CDR2 SYDVKM. CDR3 protein: CASSDGQTVGEKLFF. The DNA of the CDR3 is TGTGCCAGCAGCGATGGACAGACAGTCGGTGAAAAACTGTTTTTT.

CDR3 in amino acids: CASSHFTSGSSDTGELFF. The CDR3 DNA sequence: TGTGCCAGCAGCCATTTTACTAGCGGGAGTAGCGACACCGGGGAGCTGTTTTTT. The V call is TRBV4-2, the J call TRBJ2-2; 11 bases match TRBD2. The V segment lost 3 bases and the J segment 3 bases; nucleotides outside the gene matches: 9. This CDR3 is built from 18 residues. Germline lookup yields CDR1 LGHNA and CDR2 YNFKEQ.

The chain carries TRBV7-3 and TRBJ2-5; D possibly matches TRBD1 or TRBD2 (5 bases each). Trimming took off 5 bases at V and 4 bases at J, with 11 bases between the two ends. This CDR3 has 13 residues. The germline V gene has CDR1 SGHTA and CDR2 FQGTGA. Here the CDR3 DNA reads TGTGCCAGCAGCGCACGGGACCGAGAGACCCAGTACTTC. Protein sequence: CASSARDRETQYF.